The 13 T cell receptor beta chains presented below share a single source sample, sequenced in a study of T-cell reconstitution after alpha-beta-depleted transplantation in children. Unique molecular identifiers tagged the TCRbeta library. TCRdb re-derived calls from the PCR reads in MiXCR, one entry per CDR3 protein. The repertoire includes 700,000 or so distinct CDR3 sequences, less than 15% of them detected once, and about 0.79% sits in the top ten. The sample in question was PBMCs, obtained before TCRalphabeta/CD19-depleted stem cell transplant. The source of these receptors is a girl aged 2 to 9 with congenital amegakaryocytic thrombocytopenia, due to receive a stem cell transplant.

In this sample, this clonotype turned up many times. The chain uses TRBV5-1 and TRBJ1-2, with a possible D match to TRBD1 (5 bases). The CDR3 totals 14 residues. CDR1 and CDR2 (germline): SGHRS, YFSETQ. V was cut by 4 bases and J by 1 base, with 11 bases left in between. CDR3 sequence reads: CASSRGQDNYGYTF. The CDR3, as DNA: TGCGCCAGCAGCCGAGGACAAGATAACTATGGCTACACCTTC.

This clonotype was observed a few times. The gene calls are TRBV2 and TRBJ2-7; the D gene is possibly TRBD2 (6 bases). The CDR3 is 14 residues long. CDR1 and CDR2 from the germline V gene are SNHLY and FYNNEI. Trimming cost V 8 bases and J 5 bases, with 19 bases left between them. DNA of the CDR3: TGTGCCAGCCAGAATGGGTGGAGGGTTGACGAGCAGTACTTC. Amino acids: CASQNGWRVDEQYF.

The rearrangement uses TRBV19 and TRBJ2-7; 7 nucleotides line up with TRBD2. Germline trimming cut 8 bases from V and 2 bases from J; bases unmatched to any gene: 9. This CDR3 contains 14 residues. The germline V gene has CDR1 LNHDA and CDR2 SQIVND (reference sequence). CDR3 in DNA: TGTGCCAGTTCTGTGGGGAGGGGTCCCTACGAGCAGTACTTC. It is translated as CASSVGRGPYEQYF.

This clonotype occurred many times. CDR3 sequence (DNA): TGCGCCAGCAGCGGGACTAGCGGGAGCAATGAGCAGTTCTTC. It is translated as CASSGTSGSNEQFF. V and J are TRBV5-1 and TRBJ2-1; 14 nucleotides line up with TRBD2. Trimming removed 4 bases from V and 6 bases from J; junction bases left unmatched: 0. CDR1 is SGHRS, CDR2 YFSETQ, per germline. The CDR3 is 14 residues long. The full variable domain, its missing parts supplied by reference TRBV5-1 and TRBJ2-1, is KAGVTQTPRYLIKTRGQQVTLSCSPISGHRSVSWYQQTPGQGLQFLFEYFSETQRNKGNFPGRFSGRQFSNSRSEMNVSTLELGDSALYLCASSGTSGSNEQFFGPGTRLTVL.

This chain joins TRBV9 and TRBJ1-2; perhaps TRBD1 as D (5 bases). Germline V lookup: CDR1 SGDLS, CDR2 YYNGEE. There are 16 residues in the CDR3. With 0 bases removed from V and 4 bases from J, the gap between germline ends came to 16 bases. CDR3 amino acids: CASSVDVSGTVYGYTF. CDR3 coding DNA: TGTGCCAGCAGCGTAGACGTATCCGGGACGGTCTATGGCTACACCTTC.

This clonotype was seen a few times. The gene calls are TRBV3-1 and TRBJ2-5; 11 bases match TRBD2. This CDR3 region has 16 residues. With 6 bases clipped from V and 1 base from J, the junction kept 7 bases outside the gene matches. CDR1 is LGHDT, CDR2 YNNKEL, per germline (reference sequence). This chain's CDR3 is CASSPLAGGSQETQYF. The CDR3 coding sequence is TGTGCCAGCAGTCCTCTAGCGGGGGGTTCCCAAGAGACCCAGTACTTC.

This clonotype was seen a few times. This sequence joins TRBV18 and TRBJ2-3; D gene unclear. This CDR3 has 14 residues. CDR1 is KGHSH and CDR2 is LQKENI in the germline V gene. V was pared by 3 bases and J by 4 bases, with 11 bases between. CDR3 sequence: CASSPLDPADTQYF. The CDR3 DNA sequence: TGTGCCAGCTCACCCCTCGATCCAGCAGATACGCAGTATTTT.

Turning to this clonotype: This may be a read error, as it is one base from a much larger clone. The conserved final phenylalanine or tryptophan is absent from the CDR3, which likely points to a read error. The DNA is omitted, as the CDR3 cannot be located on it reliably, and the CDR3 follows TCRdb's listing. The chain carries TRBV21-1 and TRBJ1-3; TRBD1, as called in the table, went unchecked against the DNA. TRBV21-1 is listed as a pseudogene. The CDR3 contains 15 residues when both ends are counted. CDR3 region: CASSRFRDSGNTIYL.

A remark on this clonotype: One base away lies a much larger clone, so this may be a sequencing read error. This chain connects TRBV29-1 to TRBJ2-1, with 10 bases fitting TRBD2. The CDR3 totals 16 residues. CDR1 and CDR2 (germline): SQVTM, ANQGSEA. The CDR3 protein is CSVVGLAGEVYNEEFF. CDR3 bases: TGCAGCGTTGTAGGCCTAGCGGGAGAAGTTTACAATGAGGAGTTCTTC.

The CDR3 nucleotides read TGTGCCAGCAGCTTATCCAGGACCGACTACGAGCAGTACTTC. Translating it yields CASSLSRTDYEQYF. The rearrangement uses TRBV11-2 and TRBJ2-7, with unresolved D. The V and J ends lost 2 bases and 3 bases respectively, with 11 bases between them. CDR3 length: 14 residues. Germline CDR1 and CDR2: SGHAT and FQNNGV.

CDR3 DNA sequence: TGCAGTGCTCCCAGGACAGGGGGCCCTTATAGCAATCAGCCCCAGCATTTT. The encoded protein is CSAPRTGGPYSNQPQHF. The rearrangement uses TRBV20-1 and TRBJ1-5; TRBD1 matches 11 bases. Germline V lookup: CDR1 DFQATT, CDR2 SNEGSKA (reference sequence). V shed 5 bases and J 0 bases; nucleotides not matched to a gene: 9. CDR3 length: 17 residues.

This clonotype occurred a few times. DNA of the CDR3: TGCGCCAGCAGCTTGGACCTAGCGGCACAAGAGACCCAGTACTTC. Encoded protein: CASSLDLAAQETQYF. The V gene is TRBV5-1, the J gene TRBJ2-5, with 7 nucleotides matching TRBD2. Germline V CDR1 and CDR2: SGHRS, YFSETQ. V trimming: 0 bases; J trimming: 2 bases; junction bases outside the gene matches: 4. This CDR3 is built from 15 residues. The full variable domain, rest sourced from reference TRBV5-1 and TRBJ2-5, is KAGVTQTPRYLIKTRGQQVTLSCSPISGHRSVSWYQQTPGQGLQFLFEYFSETQRNKGNFPGRFSGRQFSNSRSEMNVSTLELGDSALYLCASSLDLAAQETQYFGPGTRLLVL.

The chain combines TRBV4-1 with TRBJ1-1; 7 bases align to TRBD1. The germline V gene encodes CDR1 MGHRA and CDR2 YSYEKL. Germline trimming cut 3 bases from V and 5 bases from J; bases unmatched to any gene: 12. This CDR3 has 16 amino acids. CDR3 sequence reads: CASSHKRQGGGTEAFF. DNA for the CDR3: TGCGCCAGCAGCCACAAAAGACAGGGAGGTGGAACTGAAGCTTTCTTT.